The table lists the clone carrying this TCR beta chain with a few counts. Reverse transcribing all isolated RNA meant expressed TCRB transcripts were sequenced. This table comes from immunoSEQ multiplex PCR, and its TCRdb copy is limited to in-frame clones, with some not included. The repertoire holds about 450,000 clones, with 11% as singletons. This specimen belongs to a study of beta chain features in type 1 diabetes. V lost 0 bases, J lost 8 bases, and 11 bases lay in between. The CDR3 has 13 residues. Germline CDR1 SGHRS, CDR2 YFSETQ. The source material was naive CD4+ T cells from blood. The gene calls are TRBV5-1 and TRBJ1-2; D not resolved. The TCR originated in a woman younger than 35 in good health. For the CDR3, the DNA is TGCGCCAGCAGCTTGGTGGTAGAACGGGGCTACACCTTC. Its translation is CASSLVVERGYTF.